The rows below give T cell receptor beta chains drawn from one sample of a study of beta chain features in type 1 diabetes. The data were produced by immunoSEQ multiplex PCR, yet TCRdb's version contains in-frame clones alone and is incomplete. The repertoire has 130,000 or so clones, about 16% of them found once; the top ten carry around 2.5%. Sequencing was performed on central memory CD4+ T cells from blood. These receptors originate from a man under 40 with type 1 diabetes. Each CDR3 is given with its conserved first and last residue. Fields, in order: J gene, D gene, clone size, CDR3 length, V gene, CDR3 DNA, CDR3 protein. D genes are given only for firm matches. Clone size, where shown, is once, few, many, or a class for clones that have expanded.

J gene: TRBJ2-7
D gene: NA
clone size: NA
CDR3 length: 13
V gene: TRBV9
CDR3 DNA: TGTGCCAGCAGCGTAGAACTAGGTGGTGAGCAGTACTTC
CDR3 protein: CASSVELGGEQYF

J gene: TRBJ2-3
D gene: NA
clone size: few
CDR3 length: 14
V gene: TRBV30
CDR3 DNA: TGTGCCTGGACCAATGGGCTGCTCACAGATACGCAGTATTTT
CDR3 protein: CAWTNGLLTDTQYF

J gene: TRBJ2-6
D gene: TRBD1
clone size: NA
CDR3 length: 16
V gene: TRBV9
CDR3 DNA: TGTGCCAGCAGCGCGGGACAGAGCTCTGGGGCCAACGTCCTGACTTTC
CDR3 protein: CASSAGQSSGANVLTF

J gene: TRBJ2-7
D gene: TRBD1
clone size: NA
CDR3 length: 13
V gene: TRBV25-1
CDR3 DNA: TGTGCCAGCCACTCCGACAGGGGGGTCGAGCAGTACTTC
CDR3 protein: CASHSDRGVEQYF

J gene: TRBJ2-5
D gene: TRBD1
clone size: few
CDR3 length: 14
V gene: TRBV5-1
CDR3 DNA: TGCGCCAGCAGCTTGGAGGGACAGGAAGAGACCCAGTACTTC
CDR3 protein: CASSLEGQEETQYF

J gene: TRBJ2-1
D gene: TRBD2
clone size: few
CDR3 length: 15
V gene: TRBV18
CDR3 DNA: TGTGCCAGCTCACCAGCTAGCGGAGCACACAATGAGCAGTTCTTC
CDR3 protein: CASSPASGAHNEQFF

J gene: TRBJ2-3
D gene: NA
clone size: NA
CDR3 length: 17
V gene: TRBV4-3
CDR3 DNA: TGCGCCAGCAGCCAAGAAATGGGTGGAATTAGCACAGATACGCAGTATTTT
CDR3 protein: CASSQEMGGISTDTQYF

J gene: TRBJ2-3
D gene: NA
clone size: few
CDR3 length: 14
V gene: TRBV29-1
CDR3 DNA: TGCAGCGTTCTCGGAGCATCAAGCACAGATACGCAGTATTTT
CDR3 protein: CSVLGASSTDTQYF

J gene: TRBJ2-7
D gene: TRBD1
clone size: NA
CDR3 length: 15
V gene: TRBV7-8
CDR3 DNA: TGTGCCAGCAGCTTAGTCGGGACAGGGGCTACGCAGCAGTACTTC
CDR3 protein: CASSLVGTGATQQYF

J gene: TRBJ1-5
D gene: TRBD1
clone size: NA
CDR3 length: 15
V gene: TRBV28
CDR3 DNA: TGTGCCAGCAGTTTCGACAGGGAAAGAGATCAGCCCCAGCATTTT
CDR3 protein: CASSFDRERDQPQHF

J gene: TRBJ1-1
D gene: NA
clone size: NA
CDR3 length: 12
V gene: TRBV7-2
CDR3 DNA: TGTGCCAGCAGGGGCGGTAACACTGAAGCTTTCTTT
CDR3 protein: CASRGGNTEAFF

J gene: TRBJ2-7
D gene: TRBD1
clone size: few
CDR3 length: 15
V gene: TRBV5-1
CDR3 DNA: TGCGCCAGCAGTTATGGACAGGGGAGTTCTTACGAGCAGTACTTC
CDR3 protein: CASSYGQGSSYEQYF

J gene: TRBJ2-1
D gene: NA
clone size: NA
CDR3 length: 16
V gene: TRBV7-8
CDR3 DNA: TGTGCCAGCAGCAAATCGACTAGATCCCTCTACAATGAGCAGTTCTTC
CDR3 protein: CASSKSTRSLYNEQFF

J gene: TRBJ1-6
D gene: NA
clone size: NA
CDR3 length: 13
V gene: TRBV29-1
CDR3 DNA: TGCAGCGTTCAAGCAGGGATTAATTCACCCCTCCACTTT
CDR3 protein: CSVQAGINSPLHF

J gene: TRBJ1-5
D gene: TRBD1
clone size: few
CDR3 length: 12
V gene: TRBV10-3
CDR3 DNA: TGTGCCGTCGGGACAGGGAATCAGCCCCAGCATTTT
CDR3 protein: CAVGTGNQPQHF

J gene: TRBJ1-1
D gene: NA
clone size: large
CDR3 length: 15
V gene: TRBV7-2
CDR3 DNA: TGTGCCAGCAGCCTGGGACAAACCGACGCCACTGAAGCTTTCTTT
CDR3 protein: CASSLGQTDATEAFF

J gene: TRBJ1-4
D gene: NA
clone size: NA
CDR3 length: 15
V gene: TRBV6-5
CDR3 DNA: TGTGCCAGCAGTACCTCAGGGCTCGCTAATGAAAAACTGTTTTTT
CDR3 protein: CASSTSGLANEKLFF

J gene: TRBJ2-2
D gene: NA
clone size: NA
CDR3 length: 12
V gene: TRBV27
CDR3 DNA: TGTGCCAGCAGTTTATTCACCGGGGAGCTGTTTTTT
CDR3 protein: CASSLFTGELFF

J gene: TRBJ1-6
D gene: NA
clone size: NA
CDR3 length: 16
V gene: TRBV6-1
CDR3 DNA: TGTGCCAGCAGTGATTGGGGCAGCTCCTATAATTCACCCCTCCACTTT
CDR3 protein: CASSDWGSSYNSPLHF

J gene: TRBJ2-3
D gene: TRBD1
clone size: few
CDR3 length: 14
V gene: TRBV19
CDR3 DNA: TGTGCCAGTAGTGTTCGACAGGGTTCAGATACGCAGTATTTT
CDR3 protein: CASSVRQGSDTQYF

J gene: TRBJ1-2
D gene: TRBD1
clone size: few
CDR3 length: 13
V gene: TRBV29-1
CDR3 DNA: TGCAGCGCCCAGGGACAGACTAACTATGGCTACACCTTC
CDR3 protein: CSAQGQTNYGYTF

J gene: TRBJ2-7
D gene: NA
clone size: NA
CDR3 length: 11
V gene: TRBV30
CDR3 DNA: TGTGCCTGGAGGAAGAAAGGCGAGCAGTACTTC
CDR3 protein: CAWRKKGEQYF

J gene: TRBJ1-2
D gene: NA
clone size: NA
CDR3 length: 11
V gene: TRBV5-4
CDR3 DNA: TGTGCCAGCAGCTTGGGCTATGGCTACACCTTC
CDR3 protein: CASSLGYGYTF

J gene: TRBJ2-1
D gene: NA
clone size: few
CDR3 length: 13
V gene: TRBV2
CDR3 DNA: TGTGCCAGCAGCGGGATTCTCATCAATGAGCAGTTCTTC
CDR3 protein: CASSGILINEQFF

J gene: TRBJ2-2
D gene: TRBD1
clone size: NA
CDR3 length: 15
V gene: TRBV30
CDR3 DNA: TGTGCCTGGAGTCACCGGGACAGGGGGACCGGGGAGCTGTTTTTT
CDR3 protein: CAWSHRDRGTGELFF

J gene: TRBJ2-1
D gene: NA
clone size: few
CDR3 length: 13
V gene: TRBV23-1
CDR3 DNA: TGCGCCAGCAGTCACCCCCAGCTCGGCCAGCAGTTCTTC
CDR3 protein: CASSHPQLGQQFF

J gene: TRBJ2-1
D gene: NA
clone size: few
CDR3 length: 16
V gene: TRBV5-1
CDR3 DNA: TGCGCCAGCAGCTTGGCGGGGGAGAGCTCCTACAATGAGCAGTTCTTC
CDR3 protein: CASSLAGESSYNEQFF

J gene: TRBJ2-3
D gene: TRBD2
clone size: NA
CDR3 length: 17
V gene: TRBV9
CDR3 DNA: TGTGCCAGCAGCCCCAGGGAGGGAGCTCCTTCCACAGATACGCAGTATTTT
CDR3 protein: CASSPREGAPSTDTQYF